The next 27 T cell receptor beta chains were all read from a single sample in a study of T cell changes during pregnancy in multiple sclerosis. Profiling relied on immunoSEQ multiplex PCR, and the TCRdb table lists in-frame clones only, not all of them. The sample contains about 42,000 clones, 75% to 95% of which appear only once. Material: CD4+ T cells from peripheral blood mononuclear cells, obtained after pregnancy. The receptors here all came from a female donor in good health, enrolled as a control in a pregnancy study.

The CDR3 spells CSADRMNTEAFF. CDR3 coding DNA: TGCAGCGCCGACAGGATGAACACTGAAGCTTTCTTT. The chain couples TRBV29-1 to TRBJ1-1, with D tentatively TRBD1 (6 bases). The germline V and J ends were trimmed by 7 bases and 0 bases, with 9 bases remaining between them. Germline loops: CDR1 SQVTM, CDR2 ANQGSEA. The CDR3 has 12 residues.

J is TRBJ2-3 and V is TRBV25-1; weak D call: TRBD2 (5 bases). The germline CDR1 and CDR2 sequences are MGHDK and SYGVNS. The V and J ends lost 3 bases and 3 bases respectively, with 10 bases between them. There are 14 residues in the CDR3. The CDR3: CASSESRTTDTQYF. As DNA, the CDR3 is TGTGCCAGCAGTGAGTCCCGGACTACAGATACGCAGTATTTT.

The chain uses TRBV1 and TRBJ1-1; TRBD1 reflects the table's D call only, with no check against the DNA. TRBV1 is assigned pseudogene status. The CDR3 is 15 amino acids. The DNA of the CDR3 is TGCACCAGCAGCCAGACCGGCCAGGGGGTGACTGAAGCTTTCTTT. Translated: CTSSQTGQGVTEAFF.

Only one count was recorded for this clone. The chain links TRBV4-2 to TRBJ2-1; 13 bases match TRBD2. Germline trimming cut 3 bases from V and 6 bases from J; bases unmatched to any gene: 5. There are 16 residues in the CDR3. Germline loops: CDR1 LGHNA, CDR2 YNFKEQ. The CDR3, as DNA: TGTGCCAGCAGCCAGGAGTGGACTAGCGGGAGCAATGAGCAGTTCTTC. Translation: CASSQEWTSGSNEQFF.

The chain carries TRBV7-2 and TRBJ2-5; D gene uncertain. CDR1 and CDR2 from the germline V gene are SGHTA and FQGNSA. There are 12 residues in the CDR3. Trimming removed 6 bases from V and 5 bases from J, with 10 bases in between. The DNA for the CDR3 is TGTGCCAGCAGTAAAACTTGGGAGACCCAGTACTTC. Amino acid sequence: CASSKTWETQYF.

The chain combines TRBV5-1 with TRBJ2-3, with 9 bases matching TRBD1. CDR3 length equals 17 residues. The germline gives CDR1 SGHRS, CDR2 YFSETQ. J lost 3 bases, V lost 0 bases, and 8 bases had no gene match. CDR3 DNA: TGCGCCAGCAGCTTGGGAGCCGGGACAGGGTCTACAGATACGCAGTATTTT. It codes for CASSLGAGTGSTDTQYF.

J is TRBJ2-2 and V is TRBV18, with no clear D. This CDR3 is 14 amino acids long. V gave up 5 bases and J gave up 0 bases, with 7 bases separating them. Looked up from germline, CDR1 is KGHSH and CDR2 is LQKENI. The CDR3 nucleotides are TGTGCCAGCTCATTACAGCCGAACACCGGGGAGCTGTTTTTT. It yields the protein CASSLQPNTGELFF.

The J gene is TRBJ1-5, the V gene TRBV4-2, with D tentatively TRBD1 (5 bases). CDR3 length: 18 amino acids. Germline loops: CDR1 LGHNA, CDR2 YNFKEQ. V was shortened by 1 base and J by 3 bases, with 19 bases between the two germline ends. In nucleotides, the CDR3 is TGTGCCAGCAGCCAAGTCCTCGGAGGGGCACGGATCAATCAGCCCCAGCATTTT. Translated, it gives CASSQVLGGARINQPQHF.

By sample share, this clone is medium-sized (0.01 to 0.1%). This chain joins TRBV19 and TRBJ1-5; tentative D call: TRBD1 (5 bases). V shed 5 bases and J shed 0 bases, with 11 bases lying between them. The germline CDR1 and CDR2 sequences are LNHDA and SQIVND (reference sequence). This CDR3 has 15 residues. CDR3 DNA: TGTGCCAGTAGTTCCTCAGACAGTAGCAATCAGCCCCAGCATTTT. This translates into CASSSSDSSNQPQHF.

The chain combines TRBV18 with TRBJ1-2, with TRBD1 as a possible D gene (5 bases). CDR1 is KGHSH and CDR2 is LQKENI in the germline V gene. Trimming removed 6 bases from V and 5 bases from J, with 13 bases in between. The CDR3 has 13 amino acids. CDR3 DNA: TGTGCCAGCTCCCCGGACAAAGGGTATGGCTACACCTTC. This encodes CASSPDKGYGYTF.

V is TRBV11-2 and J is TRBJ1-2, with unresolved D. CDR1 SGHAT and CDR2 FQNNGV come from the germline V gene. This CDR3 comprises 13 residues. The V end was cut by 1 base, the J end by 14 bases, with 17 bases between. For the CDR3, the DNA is TGTGCCAGCAGCTTAGGGGCCGGCCGGGGTACAACCTTC. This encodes CASSLGAGRGTTF.

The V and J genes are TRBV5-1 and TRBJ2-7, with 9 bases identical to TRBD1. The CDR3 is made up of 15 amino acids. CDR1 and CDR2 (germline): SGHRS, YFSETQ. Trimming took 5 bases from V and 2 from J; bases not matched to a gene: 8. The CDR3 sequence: CASSSGTGSPYEQYF. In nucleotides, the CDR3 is TGCGCCAGCAGTTCCGGGACAGGGTCGCCCTACGAGCAGTACTTC.

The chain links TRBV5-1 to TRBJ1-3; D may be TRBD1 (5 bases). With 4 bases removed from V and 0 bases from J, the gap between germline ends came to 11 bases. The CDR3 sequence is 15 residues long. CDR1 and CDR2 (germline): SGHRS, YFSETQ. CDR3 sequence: CASSETVTSGNTIYF. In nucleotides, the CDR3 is TGCGCCAGCAGCGAGACAGTGACCTCTGGAAACACCATATATTTT.

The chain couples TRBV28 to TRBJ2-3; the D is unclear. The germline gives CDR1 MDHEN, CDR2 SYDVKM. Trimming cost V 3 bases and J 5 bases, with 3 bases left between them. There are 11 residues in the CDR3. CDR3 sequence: CASSFGDTQYF. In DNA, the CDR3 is TGTGCCAGCAGTTTCGGAGATACGCAGTATTTT.

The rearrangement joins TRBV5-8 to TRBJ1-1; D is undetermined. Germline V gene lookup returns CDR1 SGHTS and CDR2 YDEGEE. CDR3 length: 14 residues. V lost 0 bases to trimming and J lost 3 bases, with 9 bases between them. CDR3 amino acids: CASSLVRRDTEAFF. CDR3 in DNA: TGTGCCAGCAGCTTGGTCAGGAGGGACACTGAAGCTTTCTTT.

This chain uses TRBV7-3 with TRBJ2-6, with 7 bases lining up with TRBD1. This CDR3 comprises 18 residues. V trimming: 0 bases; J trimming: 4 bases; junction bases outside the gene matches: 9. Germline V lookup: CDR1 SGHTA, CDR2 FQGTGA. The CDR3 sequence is CASSLTGLGGYGANVLTF. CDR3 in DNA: TGTGCCAGCAGCTTAACGGGCCTAGGGGGCTACGGGGCCAACGTCCTGACTTTC.

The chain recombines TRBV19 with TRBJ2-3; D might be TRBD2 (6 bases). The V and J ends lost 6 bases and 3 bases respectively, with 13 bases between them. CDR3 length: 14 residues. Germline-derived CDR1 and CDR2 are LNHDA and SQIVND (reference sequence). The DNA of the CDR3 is TGTGCCAGTAGCCTCGCAGGGAGGACAGATACGCAGTATTTT. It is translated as CASSLAGRTDTQYF.

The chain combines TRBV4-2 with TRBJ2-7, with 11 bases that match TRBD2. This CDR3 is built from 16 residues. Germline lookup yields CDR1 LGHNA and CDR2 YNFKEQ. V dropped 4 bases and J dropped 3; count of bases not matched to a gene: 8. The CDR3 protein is CASSPDSTSGNYEQYF. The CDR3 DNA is TGTGCCAGCAGCCCCGACTCGACTAGCGGGAACTACGAGCAGTACTTC.

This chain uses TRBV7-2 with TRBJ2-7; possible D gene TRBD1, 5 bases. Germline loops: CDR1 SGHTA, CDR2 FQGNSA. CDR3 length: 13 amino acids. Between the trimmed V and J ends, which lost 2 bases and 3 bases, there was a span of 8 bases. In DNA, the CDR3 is TGTGCCAGCAGCTTAACAGGATTCTACGAGCAGTACTTC. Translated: CASSLTGFYEQYF.

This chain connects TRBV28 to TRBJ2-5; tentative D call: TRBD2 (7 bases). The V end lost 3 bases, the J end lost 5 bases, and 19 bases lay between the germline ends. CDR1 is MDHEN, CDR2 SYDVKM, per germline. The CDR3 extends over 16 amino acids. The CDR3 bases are TGTGCCAGCAGTTTGTCCCACCCGGGGGGCCCTGAGACCCAGTACTTC. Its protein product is CASSLSHPGGPETQYF.

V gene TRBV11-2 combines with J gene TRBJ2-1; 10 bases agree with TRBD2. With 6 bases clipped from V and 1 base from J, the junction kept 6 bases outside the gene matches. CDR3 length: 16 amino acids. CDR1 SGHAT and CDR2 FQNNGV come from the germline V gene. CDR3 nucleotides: TGTGCCAGCAGGCGACTAGCGGGTCGTTCCTACAATGAGCAGTTCTTC. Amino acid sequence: CASRRLAGRSYNEQFF.

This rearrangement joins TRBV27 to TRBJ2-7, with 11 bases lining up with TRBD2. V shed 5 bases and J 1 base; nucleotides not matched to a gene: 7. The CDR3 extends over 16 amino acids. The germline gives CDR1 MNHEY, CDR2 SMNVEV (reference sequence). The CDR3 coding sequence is TGTGCCAGCAGTCTACTAGCGGGAGTGTTATCCTACGAGCAGTACTTC. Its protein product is CASSLLAGVLSYEQYF.

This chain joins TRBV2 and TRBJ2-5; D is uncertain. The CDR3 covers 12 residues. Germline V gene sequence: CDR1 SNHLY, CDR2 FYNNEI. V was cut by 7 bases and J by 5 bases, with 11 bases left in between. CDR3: CASTEQRETQYF. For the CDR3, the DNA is TGTGCCAGCACGGAGCAACGGGAGACCCAGTACTTC.

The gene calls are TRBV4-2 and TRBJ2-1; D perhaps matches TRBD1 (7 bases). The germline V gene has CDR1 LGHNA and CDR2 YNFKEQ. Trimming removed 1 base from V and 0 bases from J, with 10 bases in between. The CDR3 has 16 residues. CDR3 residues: CASSQAGGSSYNEQFF. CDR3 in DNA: TGTGCCAGCAGCCAAGCAGGGGGGAGCTCCTACAATGAGCAGTTCTTC.

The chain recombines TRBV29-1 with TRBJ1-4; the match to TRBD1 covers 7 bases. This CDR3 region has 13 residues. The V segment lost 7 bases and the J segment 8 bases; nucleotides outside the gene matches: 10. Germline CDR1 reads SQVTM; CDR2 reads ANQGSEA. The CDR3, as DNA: TGCAGCGGGCTTCGGACAGGAAGCGAAAAACTGTTTTTT. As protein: CSGLRTGSEKLFF.

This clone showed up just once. This chain's CDR3 is CASSLGQTQYF. In DNA, the CDR3 is TGTGCCAGCAGTTTGGGGCAGACCCAGTACTTC. This sequence joins TRBV27 and TRBJ2-5, with TRBD1 as a possible D gene (5 bases). The CDR3 runs to 11 residues. The germline V gene has CDR1 MNHEY and CDR2 SMNVEV (reference sequence). V was trimmed by 3 bases and J by 6 bases, leaving 5 bases between them.

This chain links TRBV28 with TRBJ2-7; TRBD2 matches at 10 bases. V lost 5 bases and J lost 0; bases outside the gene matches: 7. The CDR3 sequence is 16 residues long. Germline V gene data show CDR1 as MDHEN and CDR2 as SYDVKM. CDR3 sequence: CASSPLSGRASYEQYF. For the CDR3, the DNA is TGTGCCAGCAGTCCCCTGAGCGGGAGGGCCTCCTACGAGCAGTACTTC.